These 21 T cell receptor beta chains were all obtained from the same sample, sequenced in a study of blood T cell repertoires in COVID-19. The method was immunoSEQ multiplex PCR; TCRdb's version includes in-frame clones alone and lacks a portion of them. The data contain 120,000 to 150,000 clones, roughly four fifths of them seen just once; the ten biggest clones take up 5.5% to 7%. Sequencing was done on a sample of peripheral blood. Receptors were obtained from a human donor in a cohort sampled during active COVID-19.

This chain uses TRBV18 with TRBJ2-2; 9 nucleotides align to TRBD1. The CDR3 is 17 amino acids. CDR1 and CDR2 from the germline V gene are KGHSH and LQKENI. The V gene end was trimmed by 3 bases and the J gene end by 2 bases; junction bases not matched to a gene: 7. The CDR3 DNA sequence: TGTGCCAGCTCACCGACCACAGGGGGCGGAAACACCGGGGAGCTGTTTTTT. Its translation: CASSPTTGGGNTGELFF.

The chain recombines TRBV7-2 with TRBJ2-7, with 7 bases fitting TRBD2. CDR1 is SGHTA, CDR2 FQGNSA, per germline. Trimming took 1 base from V and 4 from J; bases not matched to a gene: 10. The CDR3 extends over 16 amino acids. The CDR3 nucleotides are TGTGCCAGCAGCTTAGAGCGGGGAGGCAGAGGATACGAGCAGTACTTC. Its protein is CASSLERGGRGYEQYF.

This chain connects TRBV27 to TRBJ2-5, with D hard to call. Germline V gene data show CDR1 as MNHEY and CDR2 as SMNVEV (reference sequence). Trimming took off 6 bases at V and 7 bases at J, with 15 bases between the two ends. The CDR3 spans 13 residues. DNA of the CDR3: TGTGCCAGCAGCTTTCAGTACACGGGGACCCAGTACTTC. Translation: CASSFQYTGTQYF.

The genes are TRBV24-1 and TRBJ1-6, with D tentatively TRBD1 (6 bases). This CDR3 is 15 amino acids long. Germline loops: CDR1 KGHDR, CDR2 SFDVKD. Trimming removed 1 base at V and 15 bases at J, with 18 bases between. CDR3 residues: CATSDLPSRGPHLHF. CDR3 in DNA: TGTGCCACCAGTGATTTACCGAGCAGGGGACCACACCTCCACTTT.

V is TRBV10-3 and J is TRBJ2-1; 12 nucleotides match TRBD2. This CDR3 has 16 amino acids. V lost 6 bases to trimming and J lost 5 bases; unmatched junction nucleotides: 8. Germline lookup yields CDR1 ENHRY and CDR2 SYGVKD. Written as DNA, the CDR3 is TGTGCCATCAGACAGGATGGACTAGCGGGGCACAATGAGCAGTTCTTC. Its protein product is CAIRQDGLAGHNEQFF.

Concerning this clone: One end of the junction does not line up with germline, which may come from a read error. J is TRBJ1-4 and V is TRBV4-3, with a possible D match to TRBD1 (5 bases). CDR3 length equals 16 residues. Germline-derived CDR1 and CDR2 are LGHNA and YSLEER. The CDR3 DNA reads TGCGCCAGCAGCCAAGATGGATTGGCAGGGTTTTCGAAAACTGTTTTT. It specifies CASSQDGLAGFSKTVF.

The V and J genes are TRBV7-9 and TRBJ1-2; maybe TRBD1 (5 bases). V lost 0 bases, J lost 5 bases, and 13 bases lay in between. In germline, CDR1 is SEHNR, CDR2 FQNEAQ (reference sequence). The CDR3 has 15 amino acids. This CDR3 reads CASSLAATPGYGYTF. The CDR3 DNA is TGTGCCAGCAGCTTAGCAGCGACGCCAGGGTATGGCTACACCTTC.

J is TRBJ2-2 and V is TRBV5-1, with 7 positions matching TRBD1. Losses at the gene ends were 5 bases for V and 7 bases for J; bases not matched to a gene: 8. This CDR3 is built from 14 residues. Germline-derived CDR1 and CDR2 are SGHRS and YFSETQ. CDR3 in DNA: TGCGCCAGCAGTTACCCACAGGGGAACGGGGAGCTGTTTTTT. Its protein is CASSYPQGNGELFF.

The chain has TRBV5-1 and TRBJ1-1; D not certain. This CDR3 has 14 amino acids. Trimming left V 4 bases short and J 3 bases short, with 13 bases between. CDR1 is SGHRS, CDR2 YFSETQ, per germline. CDR3 coding DNA: TGCGCCAGCAGCGAAGGACTGATTTACACTGAAGCTTTCTTT. This gives the protein CASSEGLIYTEAFF.

The V gene is TRBV7-2, the J gene TRBJ2-5; D might be TRBD1 (6 bases). V gave up 1 base and J gave up 1 base, with 7 bases separating them. Germline values: CDR1 SGHTA, CDR2 FQGNSA. The CDR3 runs to 14 residues. The CDR3 sequence: CASSLDRAQETQYF. The CDR3 coding sequence is TGTGCCAGCAGCTTAGACAGGGCCCAAGAGACCCAGTACTTC.

V gene TRBV9 combines with J gene TRBJ2-3; perhaps TRBD2 as D (7 bases). With 0 bases removed from V and 7 bases from J, the gap between germline ends came to 15 bases. The CDR3 extends over 15 amino acids. CDR1 and CDR2 from the germline V gene are SGDLS and YYNGEE. The DNA of the CDR3 is TGTGCCAGCAGCGTAGGTGGGGGGGCCCGAAATACGCAGTATTTT. Translating it yields CASSVGGGARNTQYF.

The chain combines TRBV7-3 with TRBJ2-1, with TRBD2 matching over 9 bases. The germline V gene has CDR1 SGHTA and CDR2 FQGTGA. Germline trimming cut 1 base from V and 9 bases from J; bases unmatched to any gene: 1. CDR3 length: 13 residues. As DNA, the CDR3 is TGTGCCAGCAGCTTAATAGCGGGGGCTGAGCAGTTCTTC. Its translation is CASSLIAGAEQFF.

The count of this clone is one. V usage is TRBV3-1 (or the pseudogene TRBV3-2) and J usage is TRBJ1-5; TRBD1 might be the D (5 bases). V shed 0 bases and J shed 3 bases, with 9 bases lying between them. This CDR3 is 15 amino acids long. CDR1 is LGHDT, CDR2 YNNKEL, per germline (reference sequence). CDR3 region: CASSQEWGYNQPQHF. CDR3 nucleotide sequence: TGTGCCAGCAGCCAAGAATGGGGCTACAATCAGCCCCAGCATTTT.

This chain uses TRBV6-6 with TRBJ1-1, with D maybe TRBD1 (6 bases). The CDR3 contains 13 residues. CDR1 and CDR2 (germline): MNHNY, SVGAGI (reference sequence). Trimming cost V 10 bases and J 3 bases, with 15 bases left between them. The CDR3 spells CAITGNMDTEAFF. The CDR3 DNA reads TGTGCCATAACAGGGAACATGGACACTGAAGCTTTCTTT.

J is TRBJ1-2 and V is TRBV15, with D possibly TRBD1 on 6 matching bases. The CDR3 is 14 residues long. CDR1 and CDR2 from the germline V gene are LNHNV and YYDKDF (reference sequence). The V end was cut by 1 base, the J end by 5 bases, with 11 bases between. The chain's CDR3 is CATSRVGGQYGYTF. For the CDR3, the DNA is TGTGCCACCAGCAGAGTGGGGGGGCAGTATGGCTACACCTTC.

This rearrangement joins TRBV6-2 or TRBV6-3 to TRBJ2-7; TRBD1 is a possible D gene (5 bases). The CDR3 has 13 residues. V was shortened by 6 bases and J by 3 bases, with 12 bases between the two germline ends. Germline loops: CDR1 MNHEY, CDR2 SVGEGT. CDR3 nucleotide sequence: TGTGCCAGCAGCCCCAACCAGGGCTACGAGCAGTACTTC. This gives the protein CASSPNQGYEQYF.

The chain combines TRBV5-1 with TRBJ1-1, with no clear D. The V end lost 0 bases, the J end lost 4 bases, and 10 bases lay between the germline ends. The CDR3 sequence is 14 residues long. Per the germline V gene, CDR1 is SGHRS and CDR2 is YFSETQ. In nucleotides, the CDR3 is TGCGCCAGCAGCTTGGGTGACCCAGGCACTGAAGCTTTCTTT. Protein sequence: CASSLGDPGTEAFF.

V is TRBV7-2 and J is TRBJ1-2, with D possibly matching TRBD1 (5 bases). The V gene's germline CDR1 is SGHTA and CDR2 FQGNSA. The ends were cut back, 6 bases at V and 7 bases at J, with 15 bases in the middle. The CDR3 covers 13 residues. The CDR3, as DNA: TGTGCCAGCAGGCCCGGCTCGGGGGGTGGCTACACCTTC. Protein: CASRPGSGGGYTF.

This clone showed up just a few times. V usage is TRBV5-1 and J usage is TRBJ2-1; 8 nucleotides match TRBD1. This CDR3 spans 17 amino acids. Trimming cost V 0 bases and J 7 bases; bases outside gene matches: 12. Germline CDR1 SGHRS, CDR2 YFSETQ. The CDR3 reads CASSLEWTGFVPNEQFF. The CDR3 DNA sequence: TGCGCCAGCAGCTTGGAATGGACAGGGTTTGTCCCAAATGAGCAGTTCTTC.

The chain combines TRBV15 with TRBJ1-2; D is perhaps TRBD1 (5 bases). This CDR3 spans 17 amino acids. With 0 bases removed from V and 5 bases from J, the gap between germline ends came to 19 bases. Germline V gene data show CDR1 as LNHNV and CDR2 as YYDKDF (reference sequence). Here the CDR3 reads CATSRDTFGASGYGYTF. CDR3 DNA: TGTGCCACCAGCAGAGACACGTTTGGGGCCTCGGGTTATGGCTACACCTTC.

The rearrangement links TRBV7-2 to TRBJ1-3; maybe TRBD1 (5 bases). The germline gives CDR1 SGHTA, CDR2 FQGNSA. The CDR3 is 16 residues long. The ends were cut back, 2 bases at V and 2 bases at J, with 13 bases in the middle. The CDR3 reads CASSLTSAGTGNTIYF. DNA for the CDR3: TGTGCCAGCAGCTTAACTTCGGCAGGGACTGGAAACACCATATATTTT.